This T cell receptor beta chain was retrieved from a study of T cell responses to AZD1222 COVID-19 vaccine. There are 14 residues in the CDR3. With 6 bases removed from V and 2 bases from J, the gap between germline ends came to 17 bases. Germline V lookup: CDR1 SQVTM, CDR2 ANQGSEA. Profiled with immunoSEQ multiplex PCR; TCRdb holds only in-frame clones, not every one. The table shows around 150,000 clones, with around 94% occurring only once. Whole-study results and caveats: Breadth and depth of Spike-specific TCRs rose after two AZD1222 doses. Vaccine-associated CD4 TCRs spanned spike, dominant at 160-218 and 743-854.

A word on this clone: Its antigen is not known.

This sequence joins TRBV29-1 and TRBJ2-7; perhaps TRBD1 as D (6 bases). The specimen comprised peripheral blood, sampled on day 0 of AZD1222 vaccination. The source of this sequence is an adult in good health. CDR3 in DNA: TGCAGCGTAAACTTGTCTGGACAGCCCTACGAGCAGTACTTC. Protein sequence: CSVNLSGQPYEQYF.